Listed here are 25 T cell receptor beta chains from one sample, sequenced in a study of T cells in Graves' hyperthyroidism and ophthalmopathy. Regions amplified from RNA transcripts were the TCR beta CDR3 regions. During a first-round RT-PCR of the TCR CDR3, the HTBI primer set was used. Using its own MiXCR run on the multiplex PCR reads, TCRdb lists one record per CDR3 protein. Among about 770,000 distinct CDR3 sequences listed, around 20% were seen once. Sequences were obtained from blood. The receptors derive from a woman aged 45-65 years with Graves' hyperthyroidism that later progressed to Graves' ophthalmopathy.

This clonotype was observed a single time. The CDR3 spells CASSTDLHTEAFF. The CDR3 coding sequence is TGCGCCAGCAGCACGGATTTGCACACTGAAGCTTTCTTT. The rearrangement joins TRBV5-1 to TRBJ1-1, with D unresolved. CDR1 and CDR2 from the germline V gene are SGHRS and YFSETQ. V lost 4 bases and J 3 bases, leaving 10 bases between the germline ends. The CDR3 is 13 residues long.

With regard to this clonotype: Possible read error: a much larger clone is one base away. The genes are TRBV11-2 and TRBJ1-6; D is uncertain. The CDR3 has 12 amino acids. Germline assignment: CDR1 SGHAT and CDR2 FQNNGV. Trimming took off 2 bases at V and 18 bases at J, with 14 bases between the two ends. The CDR3 DNA reads TGTGCCAGCAGCTTAATTGTACAGAACCCCCACTTT. Its protein product is CASSLIVQNPHF. The full variable domain, rest sourced from reference TRBV11-2 and TRBJ1-6, is EAGVAQSPRYKIIEKRQSVAFWCNPISGHATLYWYQQILGQGPKLLIQFQNNGVVDDSQLPKDRFSAERLKGVDSTLKIQPAKLEDSAVYLCASSLIVQNPHFGNGTRLTVT.

In its sample, this clonotype was seen many times. J is TRBJ1-1 and V is TRBV20-1; no definite D call. Per germline, CDR1 DFQATT and CDR2 SNEGSKA (reference sequence). The CDR3 loop spans 11 amino acids. V gave up 6 bases and J gave up 5 bases, with 10 bases separating them. CDR3 in DNA: TGCAGTGCCACCCCAAGGACTGAAGCTTTCTTT. Its protein is CSATPRTEAFF.

This clonotype was observed many times. Here the CDR3 DNA reads TGTGCCAGCAGCTTAGCCCTTATACCTGAGCAGTACTTC. Encoded protein: CASSLALIPEQYF. The rearrangement links TRBV7-2 to TRBJ2-7; no reliable D call. Germline V gene sequence: CDR1 SGHTA, CDR2 FQGNSA. The CDR3 totals 13 residues. Trimming pared 0 bases from V and 7 bases from J, leaving 10 bases between.

This clonotype has at least ten counts. The CDR3, as DNA: TGTGCCAGCCTTCAGGAGGGGGGTAGCACTGAAGCTTTCTTT. Its protein product is CASLQEGGSTEAFF. This chain links TRBV3-1 with TRBJ1-1, with D possibly TRBD1 on 6 matching bases. Germline-derived CDR1 and CDR2 are LGHDT and YNNKEL (reference sequence). The V and J ends lost 8 bases and 4 bases respectively, with 17 bases between them. This CDR3 comprises 14 residues.

This clonotype turned up a few times. The chain has TRBV5-1 and TRBJ1-5; 9 nucleotides line up with TRBD1. Germline CDR1 reads SGHRS; CDR2 reads YFSETQ. CDR3 length equals 14 residues. With V trimmed by 2 bases and J by 8 bases, 5 bases remained unmatched. CDR3 amino acids: CASSLQGAEEPQHF. In DNA, the CDR3 is TGCGCCAGCAGCTTACAGGGGGCGGAGGAGCCCCAGCATTTT.

The gene calls are TRBV5-1 and TRBJ1-2; D gene ambiguous. CDR3 length equals 14 residues. CDR1 and CDR2 (germline): SGHRS, YFSETQ. The V end lost 0 bases, the J end lost 1 base, and 7 bases lay between the germline ends. CDR3 region: CASSLGHNNYGYTF. CDR3 nucleotide sequence: TGCGCCAGCAGCTTGGGACACAATAACTATGGCTACACCTTC.

The chain couples TRBV7-9 to TRBJ1-2; the D is unclear. Trimming removed 4 bases from V and 1 base from J, with 19 bases in between. The CDR3 spans 17 residues. The germline V gene encodes CDR1 SEHNR and CDR2 FQNEAQ (reference sequence). The CDR3 bases are TGTGCCAGCAGCTCAAGAAGGACGGTTAGCTTTAACTATGGCTACACCTTC. It specifies CASSSRRTVSFNYGYTF.

This clonotype has at least ten counts. This chain uses TRBV2 with TRBJ2-3; 7 bases map to TRBD2. V trimming: 6 bases; J trimming: 2 bases; junction bases outside the gene matches: 11. CDR1 is SNHLY and CDR2 is FYNNEI in the germline V gene. The CDR3 has 16 amino acids. The CDR3, as DNA: TGTGCCAGCAGGGCCGTGGGACTACCAGACACAGATACGCAGTATTTT. Translated: CASRAVGLPDTDTQYF.

This clonotype was seen more than once but under ten times. This chain joins TRBV2 and TRBJ1-6; 10 positions match TRBD1. The CDR3 contains 14 residues. The germline V gene encodes CDR1 SNHLY and CDR2 FYNNEI. V shed 6 bases, J shed 8 bases, and the junction held 4 bases outside the gene matches. CDR3 nucleotide sequence: TGTGCCAGCAGGGGCGGGACAGGGGATTCACCCCTCCACTTT. It codes for CASRGGTGDSPLHF.

In this sample, this clonotype turned up many times. V gene TRBV30 combines with J gene TRBJ2-5; D uncertain. The germline V gene encodes CDR1 GTSNPN and CDR2 SVGIG (reference sequence). Between the trimmed V and J ends, which lost 0 bases and 0 bases, there was a span of 5 bases. The CDR3 has 13 amino acids. The CDR3 reads CAWSVGNQETQYF. Written as DNA, the CDR3 is TGTGCCTGGAGTGTGGGGAACCAAGAGACCCAGTACTTC.

This clonotype appeared a few times. CDR3 region: CASSLEGTSMVETQYF. Here the CDR3 DNA reads TGCGCCAGCAGCTTGGAGGGGACTAGCATGGTGGAGACCCAGTACTTC. This chain links TRBV5-1 with TRBJ2-5; 9 nucleotides match TRBD2. Germline V gives CDR1 SGHRS, CDR2 YFSETQ. This CDR3 comprises 16 residues. The junction had 8 bases not matched to a gene; V was cut back by 0 bases and J by 5 bases.

CDR3 sequence reads: CATSRAGGGSLSGANVLTF. The CDR3 coding sequence is TGTGCCACCAGCAGAGCTGGCGGGGGGTCCCTCTCTGGGGCCAACGTCCTGACTTTC. The V call is TRBV15, the J call TRBJ2-6; 8 bases match TRBD2. The CDR3 is 19 residues long. V was clipped by 1 base and J by 0 bases; unmatched bases: 8. CDR1 and CDR2 (germline): LNHNV, YYDKDF (reference sequence).

This clonotype was recorded a few times. V and J are TRBV7-9 and TRBJ2-5, with D hard to call. Germline CDR1 and CDR2: SEHNR and FQNEAQ (reference sequence). The CDR3 extends over 12 amino acids. V gave up 5 bases and J gave up 4 bases, with 8 bases separating them. DNA for the CDR3: TGTGCCAGCAGCAGAGGCGCAGAGACCCAGTACTTC. Translated, it gives CASSRGAETQYF.

This clonotype was counted ten times or more. The chain is built from TRBV20-1 and TRBJ2-5, with D unresolved. CDR1 is DFQATT, CDR2 SNEGSKA, per germline (reference sequence). This CDR3 has 11 residues. Trimming removed 2 bases from V and 7 bases from J, with 8 bases in between. The CDR3 protein is CSARPDRTQYF. The CDR3 region has the DNA TGCAGTGCTAGACCGGATAGGACCCAGTACTTC.

This clonotype has a handful of counts. This chain connects TRBV7-9 to TRBJ2-3, with D unclear. The CDR3 has 11 amino acids. CDR1 SEHNR and CDR2 FQNEAQ come from the germline V gene (reference sequence). The V gene lost 1 base and the J gene lost 10 bases, with 6 bases spanning the gap. The CDR3 nucleotides read TGTGCCAGCAGCTTAGATCAGGCGCAGTATTTT. Its protein is CASSLDQAQYF.

This clonotype was recorded a few times. This chain links TRBV7-9 with TRBJ1-2; D ambiguous. Germline CDR1 is SEHNR and CDR2 is FQNEAQ (reference sequence). Trimming pared 6 bases from V and 6 bases from J, leaving 20 bases between. The CDR3 spans 15 residues. The CDR3 DNA follows: TGTGCCAGCAGGGCGACTCCTGGCTCCCTTCATGGCTACACCTTC. Amino acid sequence: CASRATPGSLHGYTF.

The J gene is TRBJ2-5, the V gene TRBV19, with a tentative D call TRBD2 (5 bases). The CDR3 runs to 13 residues. V was trimmed by 8 bases and J by 5 bases, leaving 15 bases between them. Germline V gene lookup returns CDR1 LNHDA and CDR2 SQIVND (reference sequence). The CDR3 loop reads CASSTGNGETQYF. The CDR3 DNA reads TGTGCCAGTTCCACGGGGAATGGGGAGACCCAGTACTTC. Looking up the rest from reference TRBV19 and TRBJ2-5 gives the full variable domain: DGGITQSPKYLFRKEGQNVTLSCEQNLNHDAMYWYRQDPGQGLRLIYYSQIVNDFQKGDIAEGYSVSREKKESFPLTVTSAQKNPTAFYLCASSTGNGETQYFGPGTRLLVL.

This clonotype was recorded many times. V is TRBV11-3 and J is TRBJ1-1; 7 nucleotides agree with TRBD1. The CDR3 spans 13 residues. Trimming removed 3 bases from V and 5 bases from J; junction bases left unmatched: 3. Germline assignment: CDR1 SGHNT and CDR2 YENEEA. The DNA of the CDR3 is TGTGCCAGCAGCTTTACCAGGGGGACTGAAGCTTTCTTT. It codes for CASSFTRGTEAFF.

The V and J genes are TRBV7-9 and TRBJ2-2; D is unresolved. The germline V gene encodes CDR1 SEHNR and CDR2 FQNEAQ (reference sequence). The CDR3 covers 11 residues. The V gene lost 8 bases and the J gene lost 5 bases, with 6 bases spanning the gap. This CDR3 reads CASGWTGELFF. The DNA for the CDR3 is TGTGCCAGCGGATGGACCGGGGAGCTGTTTTTT.

This clonotype was found a few times. This sequence joins TRBV29-1 and TRBJ2-5; D may correspond to TRBD1 or TRBD2 (5 bases each). Germline assignment: CDR1 SQVTM and CDR2 ANQGSEA. This CDR3 contains 18 residues. The V end lost 0 bases, the J end lost 5 bases, and 25 bases lay between the germline ends. This chain's CDR3 is CSVEDRSSGPLMMETQYF. The CDR3 coding sequence is TGCAGCGTTGAAGATCGGTCCTCGGGACCCCTAATGATGGAGACCCAGTACTTC.

This clonotype has ten or more counts. The rearrangement uses TRBV6-1 and TRBJ2-7, with TRBD2 identical over 8 bases. The germline V gene has CDR1 MNHNS and CDR2 SASEGT. The trim removed 5 bases at V and 2 bases at J, leaving 5 bases unmatched. CDR3 length: 14 residues. The CDR3 spells CASSIPGLAYEQYF. The CDR3 DNA sequence: TGTGCCAGCAGTATACCGGGACTAGCCTACGAGCAGTACTTC.

This clonotype has only one observation. The V and J genes are TRBV4-1 and TRBJ2-3, with TRBD2 matching over 10 bases. CDR1 is MGHRA, CDR2 YSYEKL, per germline. CDR3 size: 17 residues. The ends lost 2 bases at V and 2 bases at J; junction bases unmatched: 7. The DNA of the CDR3 is TGCGCCAGCAGCCAACGCGGACTAGCGGACTACACAGATACGCAGTATTTT. Its protein is CASSQRGLADYTDTQYF.

V is TRBV27 and J is TRBJ1-3; D not resolved. The CDR3 totals 13 residues. Trimming removed 6 bases from V and 8 bases from J, with 14 bases in between. Germline loops: CDR1 MNHEY, CDR2 SMNVEV (reference sequence). The CDR3 DNA reads TGTGCCAGCAGCCGAACAGTCTGGGACACCATATATTTT. This gives the protein CASSRTVWDTIYF.

CDR3 in amino acids: CASSWRTGGRTNYGYTF. The DNA for the CDR3 is TGTGCCAGCAGTTGGAGGACAGGGGGCCGTACTAACTATGGCTACACCTTC. This chain links TRBV6-2 or TRBV6-3 with TRBJ1-2; TRBD1 matches 11 bases. Germline lookup yields CDR1 MNHEY and CDR2 SVGEGT. The trim removed 4 bases at V and 0 bases at J, leaving 7 bases unmatched. This CDR3 is built from 17 residues.